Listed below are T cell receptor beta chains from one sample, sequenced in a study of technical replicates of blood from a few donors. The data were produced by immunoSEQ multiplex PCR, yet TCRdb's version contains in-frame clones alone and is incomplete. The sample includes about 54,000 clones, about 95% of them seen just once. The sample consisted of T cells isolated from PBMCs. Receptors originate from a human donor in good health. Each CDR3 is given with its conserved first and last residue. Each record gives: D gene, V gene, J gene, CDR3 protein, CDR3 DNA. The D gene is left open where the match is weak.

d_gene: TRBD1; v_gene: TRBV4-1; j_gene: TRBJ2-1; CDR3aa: CASSQAARTGPEQFF; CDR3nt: TGCGCCAGCAGCCAAGCCGCTAGGACAGGGCCTGAGCAGTTCTTC
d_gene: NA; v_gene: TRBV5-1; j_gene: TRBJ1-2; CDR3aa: CASSFQGYEGYTF; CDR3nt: TGCGCCAGCAGCTTCCAGGGGTATGAAGGCTACACCTTC
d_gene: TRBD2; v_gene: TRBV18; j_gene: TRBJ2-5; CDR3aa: CASSPPSGRAGNAETQYF; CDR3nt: TGTGCCAGCTCACCCCCTAGCGGGAGGGCCGGGAATGCAGAGACCCAGTACTTC
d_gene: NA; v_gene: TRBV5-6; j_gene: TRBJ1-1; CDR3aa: CASSFSGGSQAKMNTEAFF; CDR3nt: TGTGCCAGCAGCTTTTCTGGGGGGTCCCAAGCAAAGATGAACACTGAAGCTTTCTTT
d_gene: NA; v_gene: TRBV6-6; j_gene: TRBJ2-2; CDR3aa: CASSPLSGELFF; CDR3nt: TGTGCCAGCAGCCCCCTTTCCGGGGAGCTGTTTTTT
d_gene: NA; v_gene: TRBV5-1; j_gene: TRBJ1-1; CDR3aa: CASSKSKGKNTEAFF; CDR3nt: TGCGCCAGCAGCAAATCTAAGGGGAAGAACACTGAAGCTTTCTTT
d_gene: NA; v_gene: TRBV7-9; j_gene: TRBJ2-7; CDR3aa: CASSLAVTGQGREQYF; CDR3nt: TGTGCCAGCAGCTTAGCCGTGACAGGGCAGGGGAGGGAGCAGTACTTC
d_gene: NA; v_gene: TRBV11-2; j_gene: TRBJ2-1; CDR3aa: CASSSGRGVSYNEQFF; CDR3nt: TGTGCCAGCAGCTCGGGTAGGGGTGTATCCTACAATGAGCAGTTCTTC
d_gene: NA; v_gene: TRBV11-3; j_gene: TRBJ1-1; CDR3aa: CASSLHREVNTEAFF; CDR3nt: TGTGCCAGCAGCTTACACAGGGAAGTCAACACTGAAGCTTTCTTT
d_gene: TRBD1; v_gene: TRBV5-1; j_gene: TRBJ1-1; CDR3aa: CASSLDRGSEAFF; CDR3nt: TGCGCCAGCAGCTTGGACAGGGGATCTGAAGCTTTCTTT
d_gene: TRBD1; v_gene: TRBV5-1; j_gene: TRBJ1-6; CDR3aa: CASSMGQNNSPLHF; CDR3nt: TGCGCCAGCAGCATGGGACAGAATAATTCACCCCTCCACTTT
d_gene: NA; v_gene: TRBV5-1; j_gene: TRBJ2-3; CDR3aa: CASSLGDSGSSTDTQYF; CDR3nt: TGCGCCAGCAGCTTGGGGGATAGCGGTTCTAGCACAGATACGCAGTATTTT
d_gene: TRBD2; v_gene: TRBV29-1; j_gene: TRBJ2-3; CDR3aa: CSVAASGGVSTDTQYF; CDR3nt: TGCAGCGTTGCTGCTAGCGGGGGGGTTAGCACAGATACGCAGTATTTT
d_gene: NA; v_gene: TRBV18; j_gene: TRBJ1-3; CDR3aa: CASRDSRSGNTIYF; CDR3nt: TGTGCCAGCCGGGACTCCCGCTCTGGAAACACCATATATTTT
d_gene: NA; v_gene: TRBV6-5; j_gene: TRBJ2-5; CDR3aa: CASSLGQQETQYF; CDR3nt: TGTGCCAGCAGCCTCGGACAGCAAGAGACCCAGTACTTC
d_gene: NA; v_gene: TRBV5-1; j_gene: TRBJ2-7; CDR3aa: CASRRTAQSYEQYF; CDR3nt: TGCGCCAGCAGGAGGACTGCTCAATCCTACGAGCAGTACTTC
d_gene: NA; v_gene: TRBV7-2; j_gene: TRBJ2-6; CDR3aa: CASSVEVSSGANVLTF; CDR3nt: TGTGCCAGCAGCGTTGAAGTCAGCTCTGGGGCCAACGTCCTGACTTTC
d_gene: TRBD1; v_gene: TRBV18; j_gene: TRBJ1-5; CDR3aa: CASSPPGWTGPSNQPQHF; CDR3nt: TGTGCCAGCTCACCTCCGGGATGGACAGGGCCATCCAATCAGCCCCAGCATTTT